The next 3 T cell receptor beta chains were all read from a single sample in a study of blood T cell repertoires in COVID-19. Produced via immunoSEQ multiplex PCR; TCRdb's table is partial and in-frame only. Among hundreds of thousands of clones listed, approximately 90% were seen once. The material sequenced was PBMCs or T cells enriched from blood (not recorded which). These receptors were taken from a man younger than 40 who had recovered from COVID-19.

The V call is TRBV12-3 or TRBV12-4, the J call TRBJ2-7; TRBD1 matches 7 bases. V lost 6 bases, J lost 6 bases, and 8 bases stayed unmatched. This CDR3 region has 13 residues. CDR3: CASRSNRGVEQYF. The DNA for the CDR3 is TGTGCCAGCAGGTCGAACAGGGGAGTCGAGCAGTACTTC.

Concerning this clone itself: A single base separates this from a much larger clone, so it may be a read error. The chain couples TRBV7-9 to TRBJ2-3; no firm D call. CDR1 SEHNR and CDR2 FQNEAQ come from the germline V gene (reference sequence). V was shortened by 5 bases and J by 2 bases, with 8 bases between the two germline ends. CDR3 size: 13 residues. CDR3 DNA sequence: TGTGCCAGCAGCCCCGACAACACAGATACGCAGTATTTT. Translation: CASSPDNTDTQYF.

This CDR3 is CASSSRLAGVSDTQYF. In DNA, the CDR3 is TGTGCCAGCAGTTCGAGACTAGCGGGAGTGTCAGATACGCAGTATTTT. The gene calls are TRBV28 and TRBJ2-3, with TRBD2 matching 12 bases. Trimming at V came to 4 bases and at J to 4 bases, leaving 6 bases not matched to a gene. From germline, CDR1 is MDHEN and CDR2 SYDVKM. There are 16 residues in the CDR3.